By share, the clone carrying this T cell receptor beta chain counts as large. Germline-derived CDR1 and CDR2 are MDHEN and SYDVKM. With 7 bases clipped from V and 0 bases from J, the junction kept 5 bases outside the gene matches. The CDR3 is 15 residues long. The sample originates from a study of tumor-infiltrating lymphocytes in primary liver carcinoma. The researchers produced TCR beta cDNA from around 0.5 ug total RNA with a constant-region primer. Slightly modified ARM-PCR with three nested multiplex PCR rounds yielded TCR beta libraries. TRBV1-TRBV30 forward primers and a C-beta reverse primer were used in the first two PCR rounds, which each ran for 9 to 10 cycles. TCRdb used MiXCR to reprocess the multiplex PCR reads, holding one entry per CDR3 protein. Found here are fewer than 50,000 distinct CDR3 sequences, roughly 80% of them singletons; the top ten hold about 38%. Starting material for RNA and DNA co-extraction consisted of roughly 20-34 mg of unsorted bulk tissue.

This clonotype originated in a woman aged 30 to 39 with primary liver carcinoma and hepatitis B virus infection. Sequencing used tumor-adjacent normal liver tissue. The J gene is TRBJ1-2, the V gene TRBV28, with TRBD1 matching over 10 bases. The CDR3: CASIQGQGANYGYTF. In nucleotides, the CDR3 is TGTGCCAGCATCCAAGGACAGGGGGCTAACTATGGCTACACCTTC.